This T cell receptor (beta chain) derives from a study of T cells expressing NK-cell markers. Study-level background: Of eight sequenced donors, seven were HCMV-seropositive and one HCMV-seronegative. The study, taken as a whole, reports: NKG2C+ dominant clonotype frequencies in six or seven donors were roughly 1.0-7.5% of CD8+ T cells.

The CDR3 length is 14 residues. CDR1 is ENHRY and CDR2 is SYGVKD in the germline V gene. Regarding this clonotype: Its antigen is unidentified.

Using the 5' RACE reads, TCRdb records one entry per CDR3 protein without DNA. The table lists about 140,000 distinct CDR3 sequences, with about 12% in the top ten. Sequencing was carried out using blood T cells: a sorted CD56 or NKG2C T cell subset, CD4+ or CD8+ T cells, or bulk PBMC T cells (not recorded which). V and J are TRBV10-3 and TRBJ1-5; TCRdb names TRBD1, which stays unverified in the absence of DNA. This TCR was sampled from a man aged 18 to 30 in good health. CDR3 residues: CAISYAGVGQPQHF.